One TCR beta chain is described in this entry. Vbeta (60) and Jbeta (13) primers were used in the PCR. TCRdb keeps only in-frame clones here, not all; method: immunoSEQ multiplex PCR. This table holds about 210,000 clones, roughly 87% found once. The data originate from a study of cytomegalovirus exposure and HLA in healthy donors. Looked up from germline, CDR1 is SGHRS and CDR2 is YFSETQ. The CDR3 sequence is 12 residues long. V lost 4 bases and J 6 bases, leaving 11 bases between the germline ends. The sequenced sample was PBMCs. The clonotype originates from a middle-aged man in good health and CMV-seropositive. The gene calls are TRBV5-1 and TRBJ2-7; TRBD1 might be the D (6 bases). CDR3 coding DNA: TGCGCCAGCAGCGACTACAGGGTCGAGCAGTACTTC. Its translation is CASSDYRVEQYF.